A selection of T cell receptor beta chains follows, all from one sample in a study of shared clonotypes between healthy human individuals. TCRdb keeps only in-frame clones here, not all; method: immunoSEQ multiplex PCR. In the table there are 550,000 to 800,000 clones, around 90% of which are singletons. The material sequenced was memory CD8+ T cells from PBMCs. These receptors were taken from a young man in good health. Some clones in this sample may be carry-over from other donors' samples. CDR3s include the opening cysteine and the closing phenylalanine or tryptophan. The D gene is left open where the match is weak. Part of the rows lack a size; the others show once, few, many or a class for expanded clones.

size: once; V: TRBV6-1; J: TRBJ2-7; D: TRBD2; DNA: TGTGCCAGCAGTGAACGGGTAGCGGGAGCCTACGAGCAGTACTTC; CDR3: CASSERVAGAYEQYF
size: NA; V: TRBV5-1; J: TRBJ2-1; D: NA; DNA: TGCGCCAGCAGGGGGGAATTTTCCTACAATGAGCAGTTCTTC; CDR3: CASRGEFSYNEQFF
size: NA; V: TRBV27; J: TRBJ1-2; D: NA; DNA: TGTGCCAGCAGTTGGACCGGCAGGGATGGCTACACCTTC; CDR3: CASSWTGRDGYTF
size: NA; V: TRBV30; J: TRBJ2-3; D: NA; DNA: TGTGCCTGGAGCGATCCCCGGGGCACGGGCACAGATACGCAGTATTTT; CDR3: CAWSDPRGTGTDTQYF
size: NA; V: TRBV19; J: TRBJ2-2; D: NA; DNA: TGTGCCAGTAGTATGTTGGGGGGGCTCACCGGGGAGCTGTTTTTT; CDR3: CASSMLGGLTGELFF
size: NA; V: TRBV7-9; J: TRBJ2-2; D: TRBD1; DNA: TGTGCCAGCAGCCTAAGGTGGACAGGGCTGACCGGGGAGCTGTTTTTT; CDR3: CASSLRWTGLTGELFF
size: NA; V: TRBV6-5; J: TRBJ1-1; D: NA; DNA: TGTGCCAGCGGTTGGCCGGCGACTGAAGCTTTCTTT; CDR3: CASGWPATEAFF
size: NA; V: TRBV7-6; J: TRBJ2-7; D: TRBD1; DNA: TGTGCCAGCAGCCCCGGGACAGGTACCTACGAGCAGTACTTC; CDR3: CASSPGTGTYEQYF
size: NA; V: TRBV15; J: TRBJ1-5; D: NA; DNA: TGTGCCGCCGGGCCGTCACGAGGTCAGCCCCAGCATTTT; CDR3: CAAGPSRGQPQHF
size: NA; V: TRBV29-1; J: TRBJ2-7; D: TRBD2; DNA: TGCAGCGCCCGGACTAGCCCCTACGAGCAGTACTTC; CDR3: CSARTSPYEQYF
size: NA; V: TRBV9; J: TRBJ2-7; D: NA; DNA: TGTGCCAGCAGCGTAGCGACTAAGGGCGAGCAGTACTTC; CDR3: CASSVATKGEQYF
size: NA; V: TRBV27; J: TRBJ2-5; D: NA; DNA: TGTGCCAGCAGGATGATGGGGCAAGAGACCCAGTACTTC; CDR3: CASRMMGQETQYF
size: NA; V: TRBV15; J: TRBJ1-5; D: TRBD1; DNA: TGTGCCACCAGCAGCAACAGGGGGATGTCACAGCCCCAGCATTTT; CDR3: CATSSNRGMSQPQHF
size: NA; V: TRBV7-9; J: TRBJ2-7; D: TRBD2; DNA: TGTGCCAGCAGCGCCCAACTAGCGGGTTCCTACGAGCAGTACTTC; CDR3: CASSAQLAGSYEQYF
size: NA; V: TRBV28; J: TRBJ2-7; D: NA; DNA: TGTGCCAGCAGCCTAGACCTTAGCTCCTACGAGCAGTACTTC; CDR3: CASSLDLSSYEQYF
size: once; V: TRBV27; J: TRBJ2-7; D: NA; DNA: TGTGCCAGCAGTTCTTCCTTGGAAGAGCAGTACTTC; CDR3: CASSSSLEEQYF
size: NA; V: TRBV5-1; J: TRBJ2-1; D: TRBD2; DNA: TGCGCCAGCAGCTTAGTACAGCGGGAGGGCCCTATGTACAATGAGCAGTTCTTC; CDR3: CASSLVQREGPMYNEQFF